This T cell receptor beta chain was sequenced for a study of blood T cells in healthy people across ages. The length of the CDR3 is 15 residues. Trimming cost V 3 bases and J 10 bases; bases outside gene matches: 10. Germline V gene lookup returns CDR1 DFQATT and CDR2 SNEGSKA (reference sequence). The use of a sample-barcoded 5' primer and a J-beta primer mix characterized a second PCR of roughly 7 to 11 cycles. TCRdb re-called the 5' RACE reads through MiXCR, storing one row per CDR3 protein. Among over a million distinct CDR3 sequences listed, under 45% were seen once. The sequence was obtained from an older woman in good health. The V and J genes are TRBV20-1 and TRBJ2-1; 12 nucleotides agree with TRBD2. Specimen: blood. The CDR3 coding sequence is TGCAGTGCTAGGGCGGGGCTAGCGGGAGGGCGAGAGCAGTTCTTC. Residues: CSARAGLAGGREQFF.